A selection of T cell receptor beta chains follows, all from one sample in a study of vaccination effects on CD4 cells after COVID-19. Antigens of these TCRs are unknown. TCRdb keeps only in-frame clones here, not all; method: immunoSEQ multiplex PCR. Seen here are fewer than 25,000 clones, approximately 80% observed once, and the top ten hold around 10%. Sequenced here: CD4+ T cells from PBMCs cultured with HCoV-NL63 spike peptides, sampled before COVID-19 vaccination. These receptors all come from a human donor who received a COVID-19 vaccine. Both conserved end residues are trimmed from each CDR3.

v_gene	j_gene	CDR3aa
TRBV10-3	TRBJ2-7	AISESWEDSSSYEQY
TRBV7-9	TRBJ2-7	ASRRLGGDAYEQY
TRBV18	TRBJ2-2	ASSPMTGAGELF
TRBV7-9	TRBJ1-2	ASSPRWGLDGYT
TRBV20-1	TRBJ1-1	RGGVGTEAF
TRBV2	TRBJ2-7	ASSGSSGGPREQY
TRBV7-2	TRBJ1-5	ASSLAPGGQPQH
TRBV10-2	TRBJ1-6	ASGRGVFRADNSPLH
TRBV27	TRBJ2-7	ASQDRPDSYEQY
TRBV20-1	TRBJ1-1	SAQTGYGAF
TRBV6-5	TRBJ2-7	ASSYSQGRGYEQY
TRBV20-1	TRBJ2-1	SASTATSGAYNEQF
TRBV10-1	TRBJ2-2	ASSPQANTGELF
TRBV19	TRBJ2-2	ASSGWGHNTGELF
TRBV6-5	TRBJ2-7	ASSYSLGGPYEQY
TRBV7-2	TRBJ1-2	ASSLLTDLNYGYT
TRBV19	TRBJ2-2	ASEETARTGELF
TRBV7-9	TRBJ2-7	ASSLAGGSYEQY
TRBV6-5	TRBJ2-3	ASSPLGVNTQY
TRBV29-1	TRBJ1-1	SAIYTEAF
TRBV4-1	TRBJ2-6	ASSQVRGYLSGANVLT
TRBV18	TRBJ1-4	ASSPLAQSNEKLF
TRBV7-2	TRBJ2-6	ASSLATHSGANVLT
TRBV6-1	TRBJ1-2	ASSEDPDRGYT
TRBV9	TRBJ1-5	ASSVGGQGSNQPQH
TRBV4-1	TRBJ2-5	ASSSTSGTGQETQY
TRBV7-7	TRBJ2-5	ASRPLSGTSGRAGETQY
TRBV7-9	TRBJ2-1	ASGGEREGNEQF
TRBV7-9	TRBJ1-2	ASSFSGTGDGYT
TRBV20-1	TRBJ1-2	SASTDRVDDGYT
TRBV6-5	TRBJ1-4	ASWGRDATNEKLF
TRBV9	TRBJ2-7	ASSVSHRENEQY
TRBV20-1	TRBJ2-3	SAGNTDTQY
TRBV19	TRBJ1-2	ASSLLYRDLYGYT
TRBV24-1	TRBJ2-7	ATSRGGESSYEQY
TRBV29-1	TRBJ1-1	SVARQVNTEAF
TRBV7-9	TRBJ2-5	ASSLTGGRTVTGTQY
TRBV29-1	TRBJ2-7	SVDTGVLPSYEQY
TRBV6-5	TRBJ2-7	ASSSGGSYEQY
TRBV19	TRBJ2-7	ASSPRQTGYGYEQY
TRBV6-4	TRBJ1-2	ASSEGQGYGYT
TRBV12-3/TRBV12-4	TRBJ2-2	ASSFQYTGELF